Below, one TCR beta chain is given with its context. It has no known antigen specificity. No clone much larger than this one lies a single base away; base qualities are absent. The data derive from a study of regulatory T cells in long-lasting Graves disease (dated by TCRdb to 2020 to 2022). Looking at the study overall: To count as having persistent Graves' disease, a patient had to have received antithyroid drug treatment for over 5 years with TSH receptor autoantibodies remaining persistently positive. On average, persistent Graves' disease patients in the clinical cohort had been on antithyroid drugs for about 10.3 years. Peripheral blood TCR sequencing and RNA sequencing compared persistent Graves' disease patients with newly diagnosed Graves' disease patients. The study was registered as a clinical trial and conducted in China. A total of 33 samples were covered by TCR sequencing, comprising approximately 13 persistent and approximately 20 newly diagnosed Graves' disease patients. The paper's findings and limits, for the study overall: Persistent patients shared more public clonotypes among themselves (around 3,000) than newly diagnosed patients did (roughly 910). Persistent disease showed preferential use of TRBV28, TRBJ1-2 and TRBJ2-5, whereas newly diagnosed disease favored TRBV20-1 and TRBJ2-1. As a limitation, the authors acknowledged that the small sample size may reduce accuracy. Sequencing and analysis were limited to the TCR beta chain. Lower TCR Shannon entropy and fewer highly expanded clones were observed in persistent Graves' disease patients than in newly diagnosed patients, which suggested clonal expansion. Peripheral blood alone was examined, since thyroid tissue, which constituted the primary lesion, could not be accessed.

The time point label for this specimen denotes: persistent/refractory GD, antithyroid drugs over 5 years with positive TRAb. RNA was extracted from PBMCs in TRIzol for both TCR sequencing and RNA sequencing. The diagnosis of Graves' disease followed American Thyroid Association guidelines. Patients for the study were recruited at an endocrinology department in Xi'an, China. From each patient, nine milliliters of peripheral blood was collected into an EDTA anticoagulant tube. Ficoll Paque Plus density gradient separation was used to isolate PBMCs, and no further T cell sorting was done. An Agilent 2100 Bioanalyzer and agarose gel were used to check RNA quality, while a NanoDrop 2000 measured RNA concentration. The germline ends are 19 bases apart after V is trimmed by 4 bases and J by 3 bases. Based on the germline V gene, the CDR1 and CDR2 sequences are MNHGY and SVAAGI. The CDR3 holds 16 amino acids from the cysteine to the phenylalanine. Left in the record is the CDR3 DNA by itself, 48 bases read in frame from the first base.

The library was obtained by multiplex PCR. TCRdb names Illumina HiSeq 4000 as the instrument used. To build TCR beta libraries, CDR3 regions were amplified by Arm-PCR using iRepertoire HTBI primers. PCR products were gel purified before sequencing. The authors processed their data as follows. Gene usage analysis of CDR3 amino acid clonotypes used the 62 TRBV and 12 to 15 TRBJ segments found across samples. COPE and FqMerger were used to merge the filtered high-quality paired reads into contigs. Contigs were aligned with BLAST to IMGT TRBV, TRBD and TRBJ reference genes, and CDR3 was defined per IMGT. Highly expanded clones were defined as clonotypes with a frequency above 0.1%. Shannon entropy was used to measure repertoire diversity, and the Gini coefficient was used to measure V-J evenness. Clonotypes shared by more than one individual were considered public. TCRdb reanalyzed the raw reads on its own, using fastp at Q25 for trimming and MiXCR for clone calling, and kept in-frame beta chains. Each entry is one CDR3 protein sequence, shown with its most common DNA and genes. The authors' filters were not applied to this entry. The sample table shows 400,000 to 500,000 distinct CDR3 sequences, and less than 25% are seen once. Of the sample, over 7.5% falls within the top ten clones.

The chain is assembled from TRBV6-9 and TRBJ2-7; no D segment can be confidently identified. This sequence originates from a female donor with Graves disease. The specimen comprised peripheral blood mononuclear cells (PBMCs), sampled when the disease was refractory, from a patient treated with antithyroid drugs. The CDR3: CASSSRFGQNLYEQYF. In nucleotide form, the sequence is TGTGCCAGCAGTTCCCGCTTCGGGCAGAATCTCTACGAGCAGTACTTC.